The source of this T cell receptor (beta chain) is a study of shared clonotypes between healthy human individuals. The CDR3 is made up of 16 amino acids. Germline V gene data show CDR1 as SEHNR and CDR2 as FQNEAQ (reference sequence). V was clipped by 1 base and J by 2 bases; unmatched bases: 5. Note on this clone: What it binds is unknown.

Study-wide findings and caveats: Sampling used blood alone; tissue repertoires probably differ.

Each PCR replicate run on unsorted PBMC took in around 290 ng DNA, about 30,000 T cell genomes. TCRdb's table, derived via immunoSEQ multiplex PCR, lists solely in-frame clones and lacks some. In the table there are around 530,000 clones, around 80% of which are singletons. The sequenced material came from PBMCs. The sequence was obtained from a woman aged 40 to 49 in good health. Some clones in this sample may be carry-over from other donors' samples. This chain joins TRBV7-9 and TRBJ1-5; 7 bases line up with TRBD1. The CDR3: CASSLERQGGNQPQHF. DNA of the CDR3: TGTGCCAGCAGCTTAGAACGTCAGGGGGGCAATCAGCCCCAGCATTTT.